This entry lists 6 T cell receptor beta chains sequenced from one sample in a study of OX40 agonist ivuxolimab in advanced cancers. TCRdb's table, derived via immunoSEQ multiplex PCR, lists solely in-frame clones and lacks some. Here the sample spans 60,000 to 70,000 clones, approximately 89% being singletons. The source material was CD4+ or CD8+ T cells sorted from blood, sampled in a trial of the OX40 agonist ivuxolimab. These receptors originate from an adult with an advanced solid tumor such as melanoma, head and neck, liver or kidney cancer.

The chain is built from TRBV4-1 and TRBJ2-7, with D perhaps TRBD1 (6 bases). CDR1 and CDR2 (germline): MGHRA, YSYEKL. The CDR3 extends over 14 amino acids. Trimming removed 1 base at V and 4 bases at J, with 11 bases between. The CDR3 nucleotides are TGCGCCAGCAGCCAAGGTCTTCAGGGGTACGAGCAGTACTTC. Protein product: CASSQGLQGYEQYF.

V usage is TRBV4-1 and J usage is TRBJ2-7, with 14 nucleotides matching TRBD2. The J segment lost 3 bases and the V segment lost 2 bases, leaving 6 bases of the junction unmatched. Germline V gene sequence: CDR1 MGHRA, CDR2 YSYEKL. CDR3 length: 17 amino acids. Here the CDR3 reads CASSQSGTSGSFYEQYF. The DNA for the CDR3 is TGCGCCAGCAGCCAATCCGGGACTAGCGGGAGCTTCTACGAGCAGTACTTC.

The CDR3 DNA reads TGTGCCAGCAGCCCAGACGGCCCCATGAACACTGAAGCTTTCTTT. It specifies CASSPDGPMNTEAFF. The chain joins TRBV7-3 to TRBJ1-1; D remains ambiguous. V was clipped by 5 bases and J by 0 bases, with 13 bases between them. Germline-derived CDR1 and CDR2 are SGHTA and FQGTGA. The CDR3 extends over 15 amino acids.

The chain couples TRBV7-6 to TRBJ2-1, with TRBD2 identical over 13 bases. CDR1 is SGHVS and CDR2 is FNYEAQ in the germline V gene. The V gene end was trimmed by 4 bases and the J gene end by 9 bases; junction bases not matched to a gene: 6. The CDR3 spans 15 residues. The CDR3 coding sequence is TGTGCCAGCAGCTCCGGGACTAGCGGGATCTTTGAGCAGTTCTTC. Its protein is CASSSGTSGIFEQFF.

V gene TRBV5-6 combines with J gene TRBJ2-3; D is unclear. Trimming stripped 1 base from V and 2 bases from J, with 11 bases between. CDR1 and CDR2 from the germline V gene are SGHDT and YYEEEE. The CDR3 covers 15 residues. The CDR3 loop reads CASSLTNRITDTQYF. CDR3 nucleotides: TGTGCCAGCAGCTTGACTAATCGGATCACAGATACGCAGTATTTT.

The rearrangement joins TRBV2 to TRBJ1-2; D possibly corresponds to TRBD1 (6 bases). CDR1 is SNHLY, CDR2 FYNNEI, per germline. This CDR3 has 16 amino acids. The ends were cut back, 2 bases at V and 4 bases at J, with 17 bases in the middle. Written as DNA, the CDR3 is TGTGCCAGCAGTGAACCGGGGGGCAGTGGAGCCTATGGCTACACCTTC. It specifies CASSEPGGSGAYGYTF.